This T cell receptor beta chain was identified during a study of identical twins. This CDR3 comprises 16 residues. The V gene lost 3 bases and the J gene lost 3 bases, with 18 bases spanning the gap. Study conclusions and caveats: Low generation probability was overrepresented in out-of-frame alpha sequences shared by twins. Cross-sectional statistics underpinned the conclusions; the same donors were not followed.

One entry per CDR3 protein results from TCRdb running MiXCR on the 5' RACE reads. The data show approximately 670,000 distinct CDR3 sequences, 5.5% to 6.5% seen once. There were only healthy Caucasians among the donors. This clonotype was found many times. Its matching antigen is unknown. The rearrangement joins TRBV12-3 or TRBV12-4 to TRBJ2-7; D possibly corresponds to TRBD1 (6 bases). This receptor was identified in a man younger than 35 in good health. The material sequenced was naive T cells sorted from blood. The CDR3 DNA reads TGTGCCAGCAGTTTCCCCCCACAACAGGGCAACTACGAGCAGTACTTC. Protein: CASSFPPQQGNYEQYF.